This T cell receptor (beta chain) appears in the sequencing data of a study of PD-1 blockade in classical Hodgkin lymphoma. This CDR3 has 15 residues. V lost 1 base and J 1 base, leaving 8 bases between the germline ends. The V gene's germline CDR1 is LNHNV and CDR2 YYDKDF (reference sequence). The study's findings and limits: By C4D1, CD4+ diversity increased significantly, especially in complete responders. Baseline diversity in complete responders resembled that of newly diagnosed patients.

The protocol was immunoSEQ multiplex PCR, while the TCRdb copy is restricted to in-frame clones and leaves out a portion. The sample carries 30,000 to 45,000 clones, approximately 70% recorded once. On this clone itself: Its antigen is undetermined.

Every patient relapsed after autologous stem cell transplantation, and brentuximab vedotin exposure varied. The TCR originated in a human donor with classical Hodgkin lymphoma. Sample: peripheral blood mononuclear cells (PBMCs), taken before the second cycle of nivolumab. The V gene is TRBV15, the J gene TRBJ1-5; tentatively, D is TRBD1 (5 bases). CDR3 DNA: TGTGCCACCAGCAGAGTGGGGGAAAGCAATCAGCCCCAGCATTTT. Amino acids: CATSRVGESNQPQHF.